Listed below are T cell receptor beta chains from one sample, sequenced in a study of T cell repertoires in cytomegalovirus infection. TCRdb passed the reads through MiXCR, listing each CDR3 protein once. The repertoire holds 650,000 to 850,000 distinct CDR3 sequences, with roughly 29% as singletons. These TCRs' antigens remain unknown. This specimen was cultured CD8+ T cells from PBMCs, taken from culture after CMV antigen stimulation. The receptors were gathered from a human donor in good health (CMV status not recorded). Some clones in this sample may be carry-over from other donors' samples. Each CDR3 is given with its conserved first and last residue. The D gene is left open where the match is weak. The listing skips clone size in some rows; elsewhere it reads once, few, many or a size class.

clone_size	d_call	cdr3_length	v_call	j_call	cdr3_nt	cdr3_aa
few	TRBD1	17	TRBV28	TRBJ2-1	TGTGCCAGCAGACGCCGGGACAGGGTCGTGACCTACAATGAGCAGTTCTTC	CASRRRDRVVTYNEQFF
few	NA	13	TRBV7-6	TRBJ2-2	TGTGCCAGCAGCCGCTCAGGGACCGGGGAGCTGTTTTTT	CASSRSGTGELFF
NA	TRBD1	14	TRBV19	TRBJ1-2	TGTGCCAGTAGTATTGGGACAGCTAACTATGGCTACACCTTC	CASSIGTANYGYTF
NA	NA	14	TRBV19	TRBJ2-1	TGTGCCAGTATAGGGGACGGACAACTCAATGAGCAGTTCTTC	CASIGDGQLNEQFF
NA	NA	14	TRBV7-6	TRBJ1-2	TGTGCCAGCAGCTCCGGAGGACCGGGATATGGCTACACCTTC	CASSSGGPGYGYTF
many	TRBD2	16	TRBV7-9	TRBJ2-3	TGTGCCAGCAGCCCGTCGGGGGGGCTTAACACAGATACGCAGTATTTT	CASSPSGGLNTDTQYF
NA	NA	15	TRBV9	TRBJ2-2	TGTGCCAGCAGCGTAGGGCAGGGATGGACCGGGGAGCTGTTTTTT	CASSVGQGWTGELFF
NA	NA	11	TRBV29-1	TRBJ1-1	TGCAGCGTTGCCGGGTACCTTGAAGCTTTCTTT	CSVAGYLEAFF
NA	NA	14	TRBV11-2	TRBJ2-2	TGTGCCAGCAGCCGAGTGGGTAACACCGGGGAGCTGTTTTTT	CASSRVGNTGELFF
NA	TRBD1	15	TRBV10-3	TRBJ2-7	TGTGCCATCAGTGAGTTGGCAGGGGGCTGGGACGAGCAGTACTTC	CAISELAGGWDEQYF
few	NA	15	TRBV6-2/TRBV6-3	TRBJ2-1	TGTGCCAGCAGTTCTTGGGAGGGGGCCTACAATGAGCAGTTCTTC	CASSSWEGAYNEQFF
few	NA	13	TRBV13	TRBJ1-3	TGTGCCAGCAGCTTAGGCAGGAGAAACACCATATATTTT	CASSLGRRNTIYF
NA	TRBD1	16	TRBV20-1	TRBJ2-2	TGCAGTGCTAGAGGGGGGACAGGGGAAAGAACCGGGGAGCTGTTTTTT	CSARGGTGERTGELFF
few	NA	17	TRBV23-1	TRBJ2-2	TGCGCCAGCGGCCCGACAGTTGGGGGCGCGAACACCGGGGAGCTGTTTTTT	CASGPTVGGANTGELFF
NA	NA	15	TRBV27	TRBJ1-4	TGTGCCAGCAGTTTCCGTCGGGGAGGAGATGAAAAACTGTTTTTT	CASSFRRGGDEKLFF
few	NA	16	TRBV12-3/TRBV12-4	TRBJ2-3	TGTGCCAGCAGTTTCCCACAGAGTACTAGCACAGATACGCAGTATTTT	CASSFPQSTSTDTQYF
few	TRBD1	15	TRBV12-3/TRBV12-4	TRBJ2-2	TGTGCCAGCAGTGCAACAGGGGCGGACACCGGGGAGCTGTTTTTT	CASSATGADTGELFF
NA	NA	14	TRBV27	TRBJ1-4	TGTGCCAGCTTACACAGGGATCCTAATGAAAAACTGTTTTTT	CASLHRDPNEKLFF
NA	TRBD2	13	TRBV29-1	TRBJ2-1	TGCAGCGTTGAAGATTGGGAGGGGAATGAGCAGTTCTTC	CSVEDWEGNEQFF
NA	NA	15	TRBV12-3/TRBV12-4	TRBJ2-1	TGTGCCAGCAACTCTCCGCCAAGCTCCTACAATGAGCAGTTCTTC	CASNSPPSSYNEQFF
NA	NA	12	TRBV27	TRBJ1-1	TGTGCCAGCAGTCCCGGACTTGATCAAGCTTTCTTT	CASSPGLDQAFF
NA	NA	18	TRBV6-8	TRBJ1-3	TGTGCCAGCACCCCGGAACACCGACCCGGACCCTCTGGAAACACCATATATTTT	CASTPEHRPGPSGNTIYF
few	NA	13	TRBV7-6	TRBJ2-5	TGTGCCAGCAGCTGGGACCCACAAGAGACCCAGTACTTC	CASSWDPQETQYF
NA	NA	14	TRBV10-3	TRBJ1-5	TGTGCCAGCTGGGGGGGGACTTTAAATCAGCCCCAGCATTTT	CASWGGTLNQPQHF
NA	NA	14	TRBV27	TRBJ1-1	TGTGCCAGCACCCCCGGCAGTATGAACACTGAAGCTTTCTTT	CASTPGSMNTEAFF
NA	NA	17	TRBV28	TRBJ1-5	TGTGCCAGCAGTTTGAGAGGGCTGAATTATGTGGATCAGCCCCAGCATTTT	CASSLRGLNYVDQPQHF
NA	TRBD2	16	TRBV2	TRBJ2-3	TGTGCCATCCCCCTGTATCCGGGGGGGAGCACAGATACGCAGTATTTT	CAIPLYPGGSTDTQYF
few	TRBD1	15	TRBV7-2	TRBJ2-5	TGTGCCAGCAGCTTCGACGGGACAGGGGGAGAGACCCAGTACTTC	CASSFDGTGGETQYF
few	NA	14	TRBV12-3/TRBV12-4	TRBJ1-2	TGTGCCAGCAGTTTAGCGGGGACGAGGGTTGGCTACACCTTC	CASSLAGTRVGYTF
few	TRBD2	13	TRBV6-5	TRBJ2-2	TGTGCCAGCAGTCGGACTAGCGGTGGGGAGCTGTTTTTT	CASSRTSGGELFF
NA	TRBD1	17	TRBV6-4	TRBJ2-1	TGTGCCAGCAGTGTGACGTTCAGGGGGTATTCCTACAATGAGCAGTTCTTC	CASSVTFRGYSYNEQFF
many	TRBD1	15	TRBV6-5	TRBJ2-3	TGTGCCAGCAGTTACGAAGGGGGCAGCACAGATACGCAGTATTTT	CASSYEGGSTDTQYF
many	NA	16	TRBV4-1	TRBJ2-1	TGCGCCAGCAGATTCAGGGACGCGAGCTCCTACAATGAGCAGTTCTTC	CASRFRDASSYNEQFF
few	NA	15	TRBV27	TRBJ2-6	TGTGCCAGCAGTCTAACCATCTCTGGGGCCAACGTCCTGACTTTC	CASSLTISGANVLTF
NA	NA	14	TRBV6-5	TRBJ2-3	TGTGCCAGCAGTTACTCCGGAGTCGGGTATACGCAGTATTTT	CASSYSGVGYTQYF
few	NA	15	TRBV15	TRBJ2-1	TGTGCCACCAGCAGGGAAAGGACCACATACAATGAGCAGTTCTTC	CATSRERTTYNEQFF
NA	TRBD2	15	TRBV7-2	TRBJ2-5	TGTGCCAGCAGCTGGGGATGGGGGGGAAGAGAGACCCAGTACTTC	CASSWGWGGRETQYF
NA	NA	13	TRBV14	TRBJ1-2	TGTGCCAGCAGCCGAACAGGGTCCCATGGCTACACCTTC	CASSRTGSHGYTF
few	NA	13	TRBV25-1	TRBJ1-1	TGTGCCAGCAGTGAAGCAGGTCTAAGTGAAGCTTTCTTT	CASSEAGLSEAFF
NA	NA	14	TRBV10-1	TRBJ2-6	TGCGCCAGCACCTCAGGACCCGGGGCCAACGTCCTGACTTTC	CASTSGPGANVLTF
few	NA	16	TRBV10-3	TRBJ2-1	TGTGCCATCACTTTCAAGGAACCCCGGTCCTACAATGAGCAGTTCTTC	CAITFKEPRSYNEQFF
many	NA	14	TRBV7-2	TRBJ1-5	TGTGCCAGCAGCTTAGTTGGGGAGTGGACGCCCCAGCATTTT	CASSLVGEWTPQHF
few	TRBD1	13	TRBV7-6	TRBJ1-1	TGTGCCAGCAAAACAGGGGGGTACACTGAAGCTTTCTTT	CASKTGGYTEAFF
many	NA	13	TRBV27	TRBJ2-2	TGTGCCAGCAGCTTGGGCGTTACCGGGGAGCTGTTTTTT	CASSLGVTGELFF
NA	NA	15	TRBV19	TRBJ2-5	TGTGCCAGTAGTATAGGGGCGACCTTCCAAGAGACCCAGTACTTC	CASSIGATFQETQYF